This T cell receptor (beta chain) was recorded in a study of cytomegalovirus exposure and HLA in healthy donors. Whole-study findings and limits: TCR beta V- and J-gene trimming, according to a later analysis, was linked to a missense DCLRE1C variant.

In germline, CDR1 is LNHDA, CDR2 SQIVND (reference sequence). Losses at the gene ends were 1 base for V and 0 bases for J; bases not matched to a gene: 2. This CDR3 region has 16 residues. Both 60 Vbeta primers and 13 Jbeta primers went into the PCR. TCRdb's copy holds only in-frame clones and misses some; the assay was immunoSEQ multiplex PCR. Among roughly 160,000 clones listed, 85% were seen once. As concerns this clone: Its antigen is not known.

This clonotype was obtained from a boy between 2 and 10 years old in good health and CMV-seronegative. V usage is TRBV19 and J usage is TRBJ2-1, with 8 bases fitting TRBD2. Sequenced material: PBMCs. The chain's CDR3 is CASSIGGGSSYNEQFF. Written as DNA, the CDR3 is TGTGCCAGTAGTATAGGCGGGGGGAGCTCCTACAATGAGCAGTTCTTC.